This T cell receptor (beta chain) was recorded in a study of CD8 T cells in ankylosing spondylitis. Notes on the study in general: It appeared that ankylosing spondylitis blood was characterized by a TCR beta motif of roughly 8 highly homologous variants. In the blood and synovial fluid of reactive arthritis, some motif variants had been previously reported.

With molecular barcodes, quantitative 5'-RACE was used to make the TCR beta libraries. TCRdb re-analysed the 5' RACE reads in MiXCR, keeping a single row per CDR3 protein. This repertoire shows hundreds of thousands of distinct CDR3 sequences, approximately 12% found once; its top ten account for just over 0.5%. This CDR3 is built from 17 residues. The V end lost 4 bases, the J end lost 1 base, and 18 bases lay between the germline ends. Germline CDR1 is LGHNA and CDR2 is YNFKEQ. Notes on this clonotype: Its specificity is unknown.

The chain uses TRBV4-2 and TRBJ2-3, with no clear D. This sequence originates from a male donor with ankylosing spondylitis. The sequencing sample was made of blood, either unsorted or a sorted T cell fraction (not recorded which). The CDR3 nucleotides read TGTGCCAGCAGCCTCGGACCGTCGGCAGACGGCACAGATACGCAGTATTTT. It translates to CASSLGPSADGTDTQYF.